The TCR beta chain under discussion was sequenced for a study of Graves' ophthalmopathy and Graves' hyperthyroidism. TCR beta CDR3 amplification used RNA transcripts. The first round was an RT-PCR with HTBI primers, and the second round was a multiplex PCR. TCRdb independently ran MiXCR on the multiplex PCR reads; one entry per CDR3 protein. The data show some 400,000 distinct CDR3 sequences, 15% to 20% seen once. Ten or more counts support this clonotype. Input material: peripheral blood. The source is a woman between 18 and 29 years old with Graves' ophthalmopathy.

The chain's CDR3 is CASSITTGTDTQYF. The DNA of the CDR3 is TGCGCCAGCTCCATCACAACGGGCACAGATACGCAGTATTTT. The J gene is TRBJ2-3, the V gene TRBV10-2; no clear D. The CDR3 extends over 14 amino acids. CDR1 is WSHSY, CDR2 SAAADI, per germline. Trimming left V 8 bases short and J 1 base short, with 13 bases between.